Listed here are 3 T cell receptor beta chains from one sample, sequenced in a study of T cell repertoires in cytomegalovirus infection (dated by TCRdb to between 2017 and 2020). Reads for this sample came from an Illumina HiSeq 1500. The public reads were run again by TCRdb, first through fastp at Q25 and then through MiXCR, and only productive beta chains were kept. Rows are combined by CDR3 protein, so each entry shows the most common genes and DNA. This sample has about 150,000 distinct CDR3 sequences in its table, and about 25% of those were observed once. Together, the top ten hold approximately 9.9% of the sample. The specimen was PBMCs. Every receptor here comes from a human donor in good health (CMV status not recorded). Some clones in this sample may be carry-over from other donors' samples.

This clonotype was counted ten times or more. The chain is built from TRBV7-2 and TRBJ2-3; 7 bases map to TRBD2. Germline CDR1 is SGHTA and CDR2 is FQGNSA. This CDR3 spans 15 amino acids. J was trimmed by 2 bases and V by 4 bases; bases with no gene match: 6. The CDR3 spells CASSSVLAYTDTQYF. CDR3 coding DNA: TGTGCCAGCAGCTCCGTACTAGCGTACACAGATACGCAGTATTTT.

This clonotype has at least ten counts. The rearrangement links TRBV7-2 to TRBJ1-2; D not resolved. The V gene's germline CDR1 is SGHTA and CDR2 FQGNSA. There are 12 residues in the CDR3. Trimming cost V 1 base and J 8 bases, with 8 bases left between them. The CDR3 is CASSLDKRGYTF. Here the CDR3 DNA reads TGTGCCAGCAGCTTAGACAAGCGCGGCTACACCTTC.

At least ten counts were recorded for this clonotype. The chain combines TRBV7-2 with TRBJ2-7, with 8 nucleotides matching TRBD1. Trimming at V came to 4 bases and at J to 1 base, leaving 0 bases not matched to a gene. The CDR3 sequence is 13 residues long. Germline CDR1 is SGHTA and CDR2 is FQGNSA. The CDR3 region has the DNA TGTGCCAGCAGCTGGGACAGGTCCTACGAGCAGTACTTC. Protein sequence: CASSWDRSYEQYF.